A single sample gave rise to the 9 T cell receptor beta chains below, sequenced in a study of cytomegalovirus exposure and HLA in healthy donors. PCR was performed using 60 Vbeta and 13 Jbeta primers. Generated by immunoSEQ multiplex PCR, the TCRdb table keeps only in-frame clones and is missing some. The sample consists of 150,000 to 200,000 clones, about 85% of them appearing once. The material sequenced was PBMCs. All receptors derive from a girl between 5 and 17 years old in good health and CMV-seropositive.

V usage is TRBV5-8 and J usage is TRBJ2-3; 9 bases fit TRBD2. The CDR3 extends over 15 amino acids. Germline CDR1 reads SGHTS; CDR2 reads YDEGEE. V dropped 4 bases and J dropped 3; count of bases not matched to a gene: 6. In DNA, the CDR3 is TGTGCCAGCAGCGGGGGGACTAGCCGGACAGATACGCAGTATTTT. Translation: CASSGGTSRTDTQYF.

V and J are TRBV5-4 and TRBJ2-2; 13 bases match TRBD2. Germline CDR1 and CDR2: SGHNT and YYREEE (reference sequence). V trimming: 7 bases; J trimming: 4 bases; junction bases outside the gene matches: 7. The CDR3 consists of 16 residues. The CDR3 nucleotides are TGTGCCAGCTTCGAGGGACTAGCGGGACTCACCGGGGAGCTGTTTTTT. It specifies CASFEGLAGLTGELFF.

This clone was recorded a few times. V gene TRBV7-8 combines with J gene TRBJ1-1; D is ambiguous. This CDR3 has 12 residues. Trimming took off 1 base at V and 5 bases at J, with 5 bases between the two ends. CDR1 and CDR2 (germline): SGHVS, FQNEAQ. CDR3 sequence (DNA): TGTGCCAGCAGCTTAGGAGAGACTGAAGCTTTCTTT. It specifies CASSLGETEAFF.

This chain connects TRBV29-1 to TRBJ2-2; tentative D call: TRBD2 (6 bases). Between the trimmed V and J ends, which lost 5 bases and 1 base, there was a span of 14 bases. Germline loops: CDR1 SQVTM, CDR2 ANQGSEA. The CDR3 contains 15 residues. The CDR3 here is CSVKHVSGNTGELFF. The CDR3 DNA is TGCAGCGTTAAACATGTTAGCGGGAACACCGGGGAGCTGTTTTTT.

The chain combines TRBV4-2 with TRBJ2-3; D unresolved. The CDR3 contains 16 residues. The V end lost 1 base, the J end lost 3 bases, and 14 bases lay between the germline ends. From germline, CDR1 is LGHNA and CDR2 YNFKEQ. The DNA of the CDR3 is TGTGCCAGCAGCCAAGCTCAATCAGGTCTGACAGATACGCAGTATTTT. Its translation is CASSQAQSGLTDTQYF.

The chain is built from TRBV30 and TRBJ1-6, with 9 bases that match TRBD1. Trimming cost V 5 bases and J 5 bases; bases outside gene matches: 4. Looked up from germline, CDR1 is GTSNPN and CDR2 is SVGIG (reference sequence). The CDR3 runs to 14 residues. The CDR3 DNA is TGTGCCTGGGGACAGGGGTTCCATAATTCACCCCTCCACTTT. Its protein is CAWGQGFHNSPLHF.

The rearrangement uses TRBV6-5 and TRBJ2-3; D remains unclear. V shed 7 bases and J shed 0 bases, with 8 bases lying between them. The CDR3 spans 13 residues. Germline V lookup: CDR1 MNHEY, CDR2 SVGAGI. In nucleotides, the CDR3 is TGTGCCAGCATAAGCCTTAGCACAGATACGCAGTATTTT. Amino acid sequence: CASISLSTDTQYF.

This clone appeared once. CDR3 bases: TGTGCCAGCAGTGAAGGCCCAGGGGTATTCCCAGATACGCAGTATTTT. Protein: CASSEGPGVFPDTQYF. V and J are TRBV6-1 and TRBJ2-3, with TRBD1 as a possible D gene (6 bases). The length of the CDR3 is 16 residues. Germline-derived CDR1 and CDR2 are MNHNS and SASEGT. The V end was cut by 1 base, the J end by 4 bases, with 15 bases between.

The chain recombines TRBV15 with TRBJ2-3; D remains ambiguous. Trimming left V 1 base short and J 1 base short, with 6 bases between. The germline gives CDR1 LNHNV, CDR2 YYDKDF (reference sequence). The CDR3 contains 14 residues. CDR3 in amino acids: CATSRGQGTDTQYF. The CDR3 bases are TGTGCCACCAGCAGAGGGCAGGGCACAGATACGCAGTATTTT.